This T cell receptor (beta chain) stems from a study of blood T cells in healthy people across ages. Through a sample-barcoded 5' primer and a J-beta primer mix, a second PCR was run for roughly 6 to 12 cycles. Each CDR3 protein gets one entry after TCRdb re-called the 5' RACE reads with MiXCR. In the table there are about 1 million distinct CDR3 sequences, about 23% of which are singletons. The CDR3 spans 15 residues. From germline, CDR1 is SGHTA and CDR2 FQGNSA. V lost 6 bases to trimming and J lost 5 bases; unmatched junction nucleotides: 9. In addition, the sample was reused for a study of T cells of mothers and their children.

Sequencing input: blood. This chain uses TRBV7-2 with TRBJ2-7; the match to TRBD1 covers 11 bases. The TCR was taken from a girl aged 2 to 10 in good health. In DNA form, the CDR3 reads TGTGCCAGCAGTCAGACGGGGACAGGGGGGAACGAGCAGTACTTC. Amino acids: CASSQTGTGGNEQYF.